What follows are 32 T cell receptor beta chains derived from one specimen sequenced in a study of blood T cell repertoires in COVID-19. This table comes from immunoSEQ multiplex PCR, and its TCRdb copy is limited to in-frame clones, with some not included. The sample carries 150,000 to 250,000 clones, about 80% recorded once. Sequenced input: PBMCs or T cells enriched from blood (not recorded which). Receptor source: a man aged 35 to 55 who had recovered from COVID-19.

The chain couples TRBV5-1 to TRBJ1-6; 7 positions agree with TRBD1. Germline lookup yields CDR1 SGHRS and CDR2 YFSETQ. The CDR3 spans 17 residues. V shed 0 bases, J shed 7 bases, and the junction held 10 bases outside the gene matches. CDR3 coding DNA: TGCGCCAGCAGCTTGGCCCCTCGGGACAGTCAGAATTCACCCCTCCACTTT. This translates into CASSLAPRDSQNSPLHF.

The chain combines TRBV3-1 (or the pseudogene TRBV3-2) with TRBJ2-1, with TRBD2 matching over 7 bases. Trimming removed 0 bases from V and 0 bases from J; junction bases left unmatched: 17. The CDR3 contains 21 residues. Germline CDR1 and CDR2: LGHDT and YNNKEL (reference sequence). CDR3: CASSQEISASGVPNSYNEQFF. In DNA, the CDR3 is TGTGCCAGCAGCCAAGAAATATCGGCGAGCGGGGTACCCAACTCCTACAATGAGCAGTTCTTC.

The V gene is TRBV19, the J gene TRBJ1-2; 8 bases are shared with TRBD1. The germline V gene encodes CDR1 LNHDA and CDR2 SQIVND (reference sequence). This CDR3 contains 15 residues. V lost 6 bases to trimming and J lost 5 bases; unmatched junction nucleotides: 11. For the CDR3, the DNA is TGTGCCAGTAGAATGGGACAGGCGGCGGGATATGGCTACACCTTC. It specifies CASRMGQAAGYGYTF.

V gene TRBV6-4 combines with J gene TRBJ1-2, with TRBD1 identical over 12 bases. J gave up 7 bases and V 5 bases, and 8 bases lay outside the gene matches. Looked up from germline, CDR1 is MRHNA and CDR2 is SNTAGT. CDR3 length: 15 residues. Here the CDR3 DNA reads TGTGCCAGCAGTCCCGGGACAGGGGGCCCAAGTGGCTACACCTTC. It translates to CASSPGTGGPSGYTF.

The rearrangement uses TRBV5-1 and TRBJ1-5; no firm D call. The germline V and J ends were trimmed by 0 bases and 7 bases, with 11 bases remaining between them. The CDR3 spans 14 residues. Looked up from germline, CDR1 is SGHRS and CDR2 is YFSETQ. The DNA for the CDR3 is TGCGCCAGCAGCTTGGACGGAGGGATACAGCCCCAGCATTTT. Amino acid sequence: CASSLDGGIQPQHF.

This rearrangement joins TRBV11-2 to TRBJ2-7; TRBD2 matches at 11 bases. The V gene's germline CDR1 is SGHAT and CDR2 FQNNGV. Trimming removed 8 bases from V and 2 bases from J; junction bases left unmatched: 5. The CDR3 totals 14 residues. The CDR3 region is CASDPSGGPYEQYF. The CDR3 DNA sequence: TGTGCCAGCGATCCTAGCGGGGGGCCCTACGAGCAGTACTTC. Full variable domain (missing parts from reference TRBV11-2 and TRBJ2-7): EAGVAQSPRYKIIEKRQSVAFWCNPISGHATLYWYQQILGQGPKLLIQFQNNGVVDDSQLPKDRFSAERLKGVDSTLKIQPAKLEDSAVYLCASDPSGGPYEQYFGPGTRLTVT.

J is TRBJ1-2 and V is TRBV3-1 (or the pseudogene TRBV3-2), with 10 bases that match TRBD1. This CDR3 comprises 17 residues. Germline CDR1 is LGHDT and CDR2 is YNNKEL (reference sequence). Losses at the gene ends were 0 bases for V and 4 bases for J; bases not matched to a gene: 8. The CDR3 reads CASSQDSGTGVLYGYTF. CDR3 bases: TGTGCCAGCAGCCAAGATTCGGGGACAGGGGTGCTCTATGGCTACACCTTC.

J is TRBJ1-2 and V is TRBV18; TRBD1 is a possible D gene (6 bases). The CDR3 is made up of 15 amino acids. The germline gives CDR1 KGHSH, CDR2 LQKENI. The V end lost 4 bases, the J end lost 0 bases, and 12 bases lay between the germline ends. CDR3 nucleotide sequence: TGTGCCAGCTCACAAGGACAGTCACCTAACTATGGCTACACCTTC. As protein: CASSQGQSPNYGYTF.

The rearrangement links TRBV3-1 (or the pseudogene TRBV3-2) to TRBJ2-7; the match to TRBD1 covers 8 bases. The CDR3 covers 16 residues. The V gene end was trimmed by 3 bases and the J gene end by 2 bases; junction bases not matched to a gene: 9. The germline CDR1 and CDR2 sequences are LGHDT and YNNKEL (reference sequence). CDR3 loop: CASSHGHGQGAYEQYF. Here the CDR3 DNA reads TGTGCCAGCAGCCACGGACATGGACAGGGCGCCTACGAGCAGTACTTC.

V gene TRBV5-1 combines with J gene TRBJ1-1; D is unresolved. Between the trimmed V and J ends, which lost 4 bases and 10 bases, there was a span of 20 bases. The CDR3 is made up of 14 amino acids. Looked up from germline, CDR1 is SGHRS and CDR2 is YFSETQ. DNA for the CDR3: TGCGCCAGCAGCCCCCCTTCGGCTAGAGTGTCAGCTTTCTTT. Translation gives CASSPPSARVSAFF. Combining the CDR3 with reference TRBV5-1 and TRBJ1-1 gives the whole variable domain KAGVTQTPRYLIKTRGQQVTLSCSPISGHRSVSWYQQTPGQGLQFLFEYFSETQRNKGNFPGRFSGRQFSNSRSEMNVSTLELGDSALYLCASSPPSARVSAFFGQGTRLTVV.

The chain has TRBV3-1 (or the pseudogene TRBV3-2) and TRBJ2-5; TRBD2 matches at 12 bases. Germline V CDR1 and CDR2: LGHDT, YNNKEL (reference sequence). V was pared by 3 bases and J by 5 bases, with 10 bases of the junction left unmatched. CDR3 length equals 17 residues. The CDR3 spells CASSHFSSGGAGETQYF. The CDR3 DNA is TGTGCCAGCAGCCATTTTTCTAGCGGGGGGGCCGGGGAGACCCAGTACTTC.

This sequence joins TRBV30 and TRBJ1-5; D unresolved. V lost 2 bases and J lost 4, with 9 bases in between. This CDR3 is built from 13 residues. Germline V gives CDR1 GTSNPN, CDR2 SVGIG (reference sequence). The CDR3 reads CAWSYDGNQPQHF. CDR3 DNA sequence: TGTGCCTGGAGTTACGACGGGAATCAGCCCCAGCATTTT.

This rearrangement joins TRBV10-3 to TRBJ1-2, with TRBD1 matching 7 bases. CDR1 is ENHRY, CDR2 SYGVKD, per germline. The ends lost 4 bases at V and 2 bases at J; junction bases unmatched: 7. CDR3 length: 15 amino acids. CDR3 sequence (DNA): TGTGCCATCAGTGGAGGGGACAGAAGGAACTATGGCTACACCTTC. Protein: CAISGGDRRNYGYTF.

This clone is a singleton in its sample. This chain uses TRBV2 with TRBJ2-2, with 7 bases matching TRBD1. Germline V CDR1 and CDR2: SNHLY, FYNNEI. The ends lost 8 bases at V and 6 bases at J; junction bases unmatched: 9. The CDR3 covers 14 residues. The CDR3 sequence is CASCQVQGAGELFF. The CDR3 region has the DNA TGTGCCAGCTGTCAGGTGCAGGGGGCCGGGGAGCTGTTTTTT. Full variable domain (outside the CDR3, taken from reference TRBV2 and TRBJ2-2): EPEVTQTPSHQVTQMGQEVILRCVPISNHLYFYWYRQILGQKVEFLVSFYNNEISEKSEIFDDQFSVERPDGSNFTLKIRSTKLEDSAMYFCASCQVQGAGELFFGEGSRLTVL.

This CDR3 reads CASSLATGGGSPLHF. Written as DNA, the CDR3 is TGCGCCAGCAGCTTGGCTACAGGGGGCGGCTCACCCCTCCACTTT. The genes are TRBV5-1 and TRBJ1-6, with 9 bases lining up with TRBD1. The J segment lost 10 bases and the V segment lost 0 bases, leaving 5 bases of the junction unmatched. The germline V gene has CDR1 SGHRS and CDR2 YFSETQ. The CDR3 totals 15 residues.

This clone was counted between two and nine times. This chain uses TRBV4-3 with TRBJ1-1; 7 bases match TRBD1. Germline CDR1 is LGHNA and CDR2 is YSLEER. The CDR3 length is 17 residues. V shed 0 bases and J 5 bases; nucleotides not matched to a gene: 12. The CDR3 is CASSQERAGGKGTEAFF. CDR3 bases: TGCGCCAGCAGCCAAGAGAGGGCAGGGGGTAAAGGAACTGAAGCTTTCTTT.

CDR3 loop: CASKGQGQLTYGYTF. CDR3 coding DNA: TGTGCCAGCAAGGGACAGGGGCAGTTAACTTATGGCTACACCTTC. This sequence joins TRBV28 and TRBJ1-2, with TRBD1 matching 10 bases. Germline assignment: CDR1 MDHEN and CDR2 SYDVKM. V lost 7 bases and J lost 5; bases outside the gene matches: 10. This CDR3 spans 15 amino acids.

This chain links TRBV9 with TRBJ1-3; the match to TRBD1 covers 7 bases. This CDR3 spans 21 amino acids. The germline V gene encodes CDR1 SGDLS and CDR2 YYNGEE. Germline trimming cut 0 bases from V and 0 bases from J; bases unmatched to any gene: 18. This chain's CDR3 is CASSVVLRGTAKPGSGNTIYF. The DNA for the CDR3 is TGTGCCAGCAGCGTAGTTTTGAGGGGGACAGCAAAGCCCGGCTCTGGAAACACCATATATTTT.

CDR3 nucleotide sequence: TGCAGTGCTAGTTGGGCAGGTACGCAGTATTTT. It translates to CSASWAGTQYF. The rearrangement joins TRBV20-1 to TRBJ2-3; the D is unclear. Germline CDR1 is DFQATT and CDR2 is SNEGSKA (reference sequence). The length of the CDR3 is 11 residues. V dropped 3 bases and J dropped 8 bases, with 9 bases sitting between them.

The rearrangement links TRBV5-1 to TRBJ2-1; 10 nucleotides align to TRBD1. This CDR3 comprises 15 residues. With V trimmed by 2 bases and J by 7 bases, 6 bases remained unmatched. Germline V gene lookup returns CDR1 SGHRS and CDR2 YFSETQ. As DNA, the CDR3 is TGCGCCAGCAGCTTAGGACAGGGGGACTTGAATGAGCAGTTCTTC. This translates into CASSLGQGDLNEQFF.

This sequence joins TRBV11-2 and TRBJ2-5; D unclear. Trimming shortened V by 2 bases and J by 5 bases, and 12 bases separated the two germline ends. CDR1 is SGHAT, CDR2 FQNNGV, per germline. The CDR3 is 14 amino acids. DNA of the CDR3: TGTGCCAGCAGCTTACAACCCATCGGGGAGACCCAGTACTTC. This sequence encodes CASSLQPIGETQYF.

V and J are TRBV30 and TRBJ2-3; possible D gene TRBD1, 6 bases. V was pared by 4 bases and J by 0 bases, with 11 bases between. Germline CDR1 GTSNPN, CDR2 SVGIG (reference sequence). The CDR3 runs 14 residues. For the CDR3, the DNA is TGTGCCTGGATTACAGGGTTTAGCACAGATACGCAGTATTTT. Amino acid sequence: CAWITGFSTDTQYF.

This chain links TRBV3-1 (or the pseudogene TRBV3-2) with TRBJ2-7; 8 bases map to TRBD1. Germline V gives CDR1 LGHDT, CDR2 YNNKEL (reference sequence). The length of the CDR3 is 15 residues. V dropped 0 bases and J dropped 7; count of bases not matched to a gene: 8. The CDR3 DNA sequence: TGTGCCAGCAGCCAAGAGCGAGTCAGGGGGCAAGAGCAGTACTTC. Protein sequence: CASSQERVRGQEQYF.

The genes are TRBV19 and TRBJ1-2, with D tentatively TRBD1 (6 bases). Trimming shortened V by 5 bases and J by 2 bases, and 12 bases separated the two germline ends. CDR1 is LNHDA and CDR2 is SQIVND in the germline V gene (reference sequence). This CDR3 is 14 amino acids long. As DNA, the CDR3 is TGTGCCAGTAGTTCAAGGGGGTACAACTATGGCTACACCTTC. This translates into CASSSRGYNYGYTF.

Here the CDR3 reads CASSLVARGGGTGELFF. The DNA of the CDR3 is TGTGCCAGCAGCTTGGTAGCCCGGGGGGGAGGCACCGGGGAGCTGTTTTTT. This chain connects TRBV7-9 to TRBJ2-2; 8 bases line up with TRBD2. V shed 3 bases, J shed 4 bases, and the junction held 10 bases outside the gene matches. CDR1 is SEHNR and CDR2 is FQNEAQ in the germline V gene (reference sequence). CDR3 length equals 17 residues.

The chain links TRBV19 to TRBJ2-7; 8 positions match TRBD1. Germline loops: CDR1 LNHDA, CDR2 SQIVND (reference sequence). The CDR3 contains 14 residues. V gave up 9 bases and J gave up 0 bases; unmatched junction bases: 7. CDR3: CASSWTGSSYEQYF. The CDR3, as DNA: TGTGCCAGCTCTTGGACAGGGAGCTCCTACGAGCAGTACTTC.

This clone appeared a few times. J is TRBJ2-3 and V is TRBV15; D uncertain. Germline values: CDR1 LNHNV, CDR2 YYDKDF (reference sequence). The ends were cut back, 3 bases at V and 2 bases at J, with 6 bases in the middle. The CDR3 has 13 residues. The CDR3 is CATSSLYTDTQYF. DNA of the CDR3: TGTGCCACCAGCAGCCTCTACACAGATACGCAGTATTTT.

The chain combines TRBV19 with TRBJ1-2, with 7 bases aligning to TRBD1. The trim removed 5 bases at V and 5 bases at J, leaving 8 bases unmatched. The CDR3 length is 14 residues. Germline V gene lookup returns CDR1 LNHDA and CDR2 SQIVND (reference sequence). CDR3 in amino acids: CASSRGQGDYGYTF. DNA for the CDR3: TGTGCCAGTAGTCGCGGGCAGGGGGATTATGGCTACACCTTC.

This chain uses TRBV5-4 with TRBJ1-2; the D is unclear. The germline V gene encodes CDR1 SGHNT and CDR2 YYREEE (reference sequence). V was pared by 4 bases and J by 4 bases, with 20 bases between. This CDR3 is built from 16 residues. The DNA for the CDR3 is TGTGCCAGCAGCCTACCTGATCAGCGTACCTCCTATGGCTACACCTTC. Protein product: CASSLPDQRTSYGYTF. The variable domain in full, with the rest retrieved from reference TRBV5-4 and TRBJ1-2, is ETGVTQSPTHLIKTRGQQVTLRCSSQSGHNTVSWYQQALGQGPQFIFQYYREEENGRGNFPPRFSGLQFPNYSSELNVNALELDDSALYLCASSLPDQRTSYGYTFGSGTRLTVV.

CDR3 loop: CATSRPGTGQETQYF. The DNA for the CDR3 is TGTGCCACCAGCAGACCCGGGACAGGCCAAGAGACCCAGTACTTC. The chain couples TRBV15 to TRBJ2-5; 8 bases map to TRBD1. This CDR3 spans 15 amino acids. The germline V gene has CDR1 LNHNV and CDR2 YYDKDF (reference sequence). Unmatched junction bases numbered 3, after V lost 2 bases and J lost 1 base.

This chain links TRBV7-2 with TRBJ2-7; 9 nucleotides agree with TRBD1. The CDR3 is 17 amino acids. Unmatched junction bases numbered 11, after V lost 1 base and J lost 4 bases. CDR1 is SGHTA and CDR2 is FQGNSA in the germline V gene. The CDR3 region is CASSLVAGDRVGYEQYF. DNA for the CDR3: TGTGCCAGCAGCTTAGTTGCCGGGGACAGGGTCGGGTACGAGCAGTACTTC.

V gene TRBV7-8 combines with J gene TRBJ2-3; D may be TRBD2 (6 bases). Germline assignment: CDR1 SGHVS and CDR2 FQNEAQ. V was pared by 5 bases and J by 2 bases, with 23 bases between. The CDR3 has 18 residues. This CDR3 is CASSERIRGGVITDTQYF. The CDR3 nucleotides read TGTGCCAGCAGCGAGAGGATCCGGGGCGGGGTGATCACAGATACGCAGTATTTT.